The 10 T cell receptor beta chains below were found in one sample sequenced in a study of T cells in Graves' hyperthyroidism and ophthalmopathy. TCR beta CDR3 region amplification was performed from RNA transcripts. The TCR CDR3 first-round RT-PCR relied on the HTBI primer set. Using its own MiXCR run on the multiplex PCR reads, TCRdb lists one record per CDR3 protein. The repertoire consists of around 480,000 distinct CDR3 sequences, with about 15% occurring once and the leading ten covering 15% to 20%. The sample comprised blood. These receptors were taken from a woman aged 18-29 years with Graves' hyperthyroidism.

To note about this clonotype: Just one base apart from a much larger clone, this may be a read error. The gene calls are TRBV19 and TRBJ1-1, with TRBD1 as a possible D gene (6 bases). This CDR3 spans 15 amino acids. Trimming cost V 7 bases and J 6 bases, with 21 bases left between them. Per the germline V gene, CDR1 is LNHDA and CDR2 is SQIVND (reference sequence). CDR3 bases: TGTGCCAGTATCCCACAGGGCCGGCGGTACCCTGAAGCTTTCTTT. Encoded protein: CASIPQGRRYPEAFF. Combining the CDR3 with reference TRBV19 and TRBJ1-1 gives the whole variable domain DGGITQSPKYLFRKEGQNVTLSCEQNLNHDAMYWYRQDPGQGLRLIYYSQIVNDFQKGDIAEGYSVSREKKESFPLTVTSAQKNPTAFYLCASIPQGRRYPEAFFGQGTRLTVV.

This clonotype occurred many times. This rearrangement joins TRBV11-2 to TRBJ2-7; the D is unclear. The CDR3 runs to 11 residues. The germline V and J ends were trimmed by 4 bases and 5 bases, with 6 bases remaining between them. CDR1 is SGHAT, CDR2 FQNNGV, per germline. The CDR3 region has the DNA TGTGCCAGCAGCTCGCTCCACGAGCAGTACTTC. Translating gives CASSSLHEQYF. The whole variable domain, remainder taken from reference TRBV11-2 and TRBJ2-7, is EAGVAQSPRYKIIEKRQSVAFWCNPISGHATLYWYQQILGQGPKLLIQFQNNGVVDDSQLPKDRFSAERLKGVDSTLKIQPAKLEDSAVYLCASSSLHEQYFGPGTRLTVT.

At least ten counts were recorded for this clonotype. The chain carries TRBV27 and TRBJ1-2; 10 bases are a match to TRBD1. The germline gives CDR1 MNHEY, CDR2 SMNVEV (reference sequence). This CDR3 spans 16 amino acids. V lost 6 bases to trimming and J lost 5 bases; unmatched junction nucleotides: 12. The CDR3 DNA sequence: TGTGCCAGCAGCCCAACCCCCAGACAGGGGGCTTATGGCTACACCTTC. It specifies CASSPTPRQGAYGYTF.

This clonotype came up many times. The chain combines TRBV11-2 with TRBJ1-2; 7 nucleotides align to TRBD1. The CDR3 contains 14 residues. With 4 bases clipped from V and 5 bases from J, the junction kept 7 bases outside the gene matches. Germline V gene sequence: CDR1 SGHAT, CDR2 FQNNGV. CDR3 loop: CASSSSGTEYGYTF. The CDR3 DNA reads as TGTGCCAGCAGCTCCTCCGGGACAGAATATGGCTACACCTTC.

V gene TRBV9 combines with J gene TRBJ1-2; 7 nucleotides agree with TRBD1. Trimming cost V 2 bases and J 7 bases; bases outside gene matches: 11. This CDR3 is built from 15 residues. Germline loops: CDR1 SGDLS, CDR2 YYNGEE. In nucleotides, the CDR3 is TGTGCCAGCAGCGTTCAAGGAGGGGGCGCGTTTGGCTACACCTTC. This sequence encodes CASSVQGGGAFGYTF.

This clonotype was detected ten times or more. This chain joins TRBV29-1 and TRBJ2-3, with D possibly called TRBD1 or TRBD2 (7 bases each). From germline, CDR1 is SQVTM and CDR2 ANQGSEA. The CDR3 sequence is 15 residues long. With 0 bases removed from V and 6 bases from J, the gap between germline ends came to 16 bases. CDR3: CSVEDIRRGGDTQYF. In nucleotides, the CDR3 is TGCAGCGTTGAAGATATCCGCAGGGGGGGCGATACGCAGTATTTT.

This rearrangement joins TRBV9 to TRBJ2-7; maybe TRBD2 (6 bases). Germline V gene data show CDR1 as SGDLS and CDR2 as YYNGEE. This CDR3 is built from 13 residues. V was shortened by 0 bases and J by 6 bases, with 10 bases between the two germline ends. The CDR3 nucleotides are TGTGCCAGCAGCGTAGGCGGGGTGGGCGAGCAGTACTTC. This encodes CASSVGGVGEQYF. The full variable domain, its missing parts supplied by reference TRBV9 and TRBJ2-7, is DSGVTQTPKHLITATGQRVTLRCSPRSGDLSVYWYQQSLDQGLQFLIQYYNGEERAKGNILERFSAQQFPDLHSELNLSSLELGDSALYFCASSVGGVGEQYFGPGTRLTVT.

This clonotype has at least ten counts. The chain joins TRBV5-8 to TRBJ1-2, with D tentatively TRBD1 (5 bases). The length of the CDR3 is 15 residues. Deletions cut 3 bases from V and 2 bases from J, with 14 bases between. CDR1 and CDR2 (germline): SGHTS, YDEGEE. Written as DNA, the CDR3 is TGTGCCAGCAGCTACCGGGGACGGAAAAACTATGGCTACACCTTC. Translation gives CASSYRGRKNYGYTF.

This clonotype showed up many times. The chain joins TRBV2 to TRBJ1-2, with D possibly being TRBD1 (6 bases). Per the germline V gene, CDR1 is SNHLY and CDR2 is FYNNEI. This CDR3 has 15 residues. The V gene lost 4 bases and the J gene lost 4 bases, with 16 bases spanning the gap. The CDR3 sequence: CASSATQGSSYGYTF. CDR3 DNA sequence: TGTGCCAGCAGTGCGACGCAGGGGTCTAGCTATGGCTACACCTTC.

This clonotype was seen a few times. This sequence joins TRBV5-6 and TRBJ2-1, with D tentatively TRBD1 (8 bases). Trimming left V 3 bases short and J 10 bases short, with 20 bases between. The CDR3 is made up of 15 amino acids. Germline V gene data show CDR1 as SGHDT and CDR2 as YYEEEE. CDR3 DNA sequence: TGTGCCAGCAGCTCCAGGGGGCTAGCGGTGGGAGAGCAGTTCTTC. This sequence encodes CASSSRGLAVGEQFF.